This entry lists 4 T cell receptor beta chains sequenced from one sample in a study of blood T cells in healthy people across ages. The authors ran a second PCR of roughly 6 to 11 cycles using a sample-barcoded 5' primer and a J-beta primer mix. MiXCR was run by TCRdb on the 5' RACE reads, yielding one entry per CDR3 protein. Of roughly 800,000 distinct CDR3 sequences listed, roughly 60% are singletons. Sequences were obtained from blood. All receptors derive from a man under 40 in good health.

The chain uses TRBV2 and TRBJ2-5; the D is unclear. The end of the DNA is better explained by TRBJ2-7, so the J call may be wrong. The CDR3 is 11 amino acids. Germline V CDR1 and CDR2: SNHLY, FYNNEI. Here the CDR3 DNA reads TGTGCCAGCATCAAGGGCTACGAGCAGTACTTC. Its protein is CASIKGYEQYF.

This chain uses TRBV7-2 with TRBJ2-3; D unresolved. Germline V gene data show CDR1 as SGHTA and CDR2 as FQGNSA. This CDR3 has 12 residues. V lost 8 bases and J lost 2, with 8 bases in between. The CDR3 nucleotides are TGTGCCAGCCTATTTAACACAGATACGCAGTATTTT. It codes for CASLFNTDTQYF.

Only a few counts were recorded for this clonotype. The J gene is TRBJ1-1, the V gene TRBV6-2 or TRBV6-3, with D uncertain. V lost 7 bases and J 2 bases, leaving 11 bases between the germline ends. CDR1 is MNHEY and CDR2 is SVGEGT in the germline V gene. The CDR3 has 13 amino acids. The DNA of the CDR3 is TGTGCCAGCACCCTCCAGCGAAACACTGAAGCTTTCTTT. Translating gives CASTLQRNTEAFF.

The sample holds a few counts of this clonotype. The J gene is TRBJ2-1, the V gene TRBV7-2, with TRBD2 as a possible D gene (7 bases). The CDR3 is 16 residues long. V was trimmed by 5 bases and J by 3 bases, leaving 17 bases between them. Germline-derived CDR1 and CDR2 are SGHTA and FQGNSA. For the CDR3, the DNA is TGTGCCAGCAGCCGCCGGGCGGGGGCCCTCTACAATGAGCAGTTCTTC. It encodes CASSRRAGALYNEQFF.